This T cell receptor beta chain was observed in a study of T cells in localized non-small cell lung cancer. The repertoire was sequenced with immunoSEQ multiplex PCR; TCRdb's copy has only in-frame clones and lacks some. The profile shows 39,000 or so clones, roughly 83% of them singletons. This CDR3 contains 13 residues. The V end lost 3 bases, the J end lost 0 bases, and 5 bases lay between the germline ends. CDR1 is SGHTA, CDR2 FQGTGA, per germline. The chain uses TRBV7-3 and TRBJ1-1; D gene ambiguous. The sequence derives from a man between 40 and 70 years old with stage II lung adenocarcinoma. The starting material was PBMCs, obtained before any cancer treatment. This chain's CDR3 is CASSFRVNTEAFF. CDR3 coding DNA: TGTGCCAGCAGCTTTCGGGTGAACACTGAAGCTTTCTTT.